One sample yielded the 2 T cell receptor beta chains listed below, sequenced in a study of cytomegalovirus exposure and HLA in healthy donors. The repertoire was sequenced with immunoSEQ multiplex PCR; TCRdb's copy has only in-frame clones and lacks some. The profile covers over 50,000 clones, with 90% to 96% appearing a single time and around 1% taken by the ten largest. Specimen: PBMCs. These receptors originate from a woman in her late teens or twenties in good health and CMV-seronegative.

This chain connects TRBV29-1 to TRBJ1-2, with a weak D call TRBD1 (6 bases). Germline lookup yields CDR1 SQVTM and CDR2 ANQGSEA. Trimming pared 3 bases from V and 5 bases from J, leaving 22 bases between. The CDR3 contains 16 residues. For the CDR3, the DNA is TGCAGCGTTGATGCCCTGGGGGGGCAGGGGCGGTATGGCTACACCTTC. The encoded protein is CSVDALGGQGRYGYTF.

The rearrangement joins TRBV30 to TRBJ2-5; a possible D gene is TRBD2 (6 bases). CDR3 size: 14 residues. Germline V gives CDR1 GTSNPN, CDR2 SVGIG (reference sequence). The CDR3 spells CAGGSPWGQETQYF. CDR3 coding DNA: TGTGCGGGGGGATCTCCGTGGGGGCAAGAGACCCAGTACTTC.